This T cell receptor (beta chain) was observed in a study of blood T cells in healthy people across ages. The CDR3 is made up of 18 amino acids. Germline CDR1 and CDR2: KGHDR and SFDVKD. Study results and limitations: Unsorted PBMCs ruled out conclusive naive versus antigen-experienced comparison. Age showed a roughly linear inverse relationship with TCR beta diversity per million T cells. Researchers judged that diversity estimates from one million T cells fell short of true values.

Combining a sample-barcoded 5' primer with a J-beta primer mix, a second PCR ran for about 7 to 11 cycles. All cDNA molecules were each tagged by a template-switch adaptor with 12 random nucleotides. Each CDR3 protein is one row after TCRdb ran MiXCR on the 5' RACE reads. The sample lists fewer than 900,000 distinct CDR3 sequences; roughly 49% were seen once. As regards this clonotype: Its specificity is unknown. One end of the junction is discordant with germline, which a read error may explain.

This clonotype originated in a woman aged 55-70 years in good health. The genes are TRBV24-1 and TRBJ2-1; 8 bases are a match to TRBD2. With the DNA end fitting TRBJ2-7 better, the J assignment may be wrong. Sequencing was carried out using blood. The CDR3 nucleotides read TGTGCCACCGGTGACGTGACTAGCGAAGGAAGCTCCTACAATGAGCAGTACTTC. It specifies CATGDVTSEGSSYNEQYF.